The rows below give T cell receptor beta chains drawn from one sample of a study of blood T cells in healthy people across ages. TCRdb recomputed calls from the 5' RACE reads with MiXCR, one row per CDR3 protein. The sample contains roughly 1,100,000 distinct CDR3 sequences, roughly 24% of which appear only once. The same data also went into a second study, on T cells of mothers and their children.

The material sequenced was blood. The receptors here all came from a girl between 2 and 10 years old in good health. Each CDR3 is given with its conserved first and last residue. Each record gives: V gene, D gene, J gene, clone size, CDR3 DNA, CDR3 protein. A D gene is named only where the DNA matches it firmly. The listing skips clone size in some rows; elsewhere it reads once, few, many or a size class.

>TRBV6-5|NA|TRBJ2-5|NA
TGTGCCAGCAGTTACGGACCCGGGCAAGAGACCCAGTACTTC
CASSYGPGQETQYF
>TRBV19|NA|TRBJ1-5|NA
TGTGCCAGTAGTAGGGCCCCAGAGAGGCCCCAGCATTTT
CASSRAPERPQHF
>TRBV6-5|TRBD1|TRBJ1-2|NA
TGTGCCAGCTGTGTGGGACAGGGGTTGTATGGCTACACCTTC
CASCVGQGLYGYTF
>TRBV2|TRBD2|TRBJ2-7|few
TGTGCCAGCAGTGAAGAGCGGGGCACCTACGAGCAGTACTTC
CASSEERGTYEQYF
>TRBV5-1|NA|TRBJ2-1|few
TGCGCCAGCAGCCCAGGGCTAATCTTGAGGAATGAGCAGTTCTTC
CASSPGLILRNEQFF
>TRBV5-4|NA|TRBJ2-5|NA
TGTGCCAGCAGCTTTAGAGGACAGCAAGAGACCCAGTACTTC
CASSFRGQQETQYF
>TRBV19|NA|TRBJ1-2|few
TGTGCCAGTAGTTCCACAGAGAGTAACTATGGCTACACCTTC
CASSSTESNYGYTF
>TRBV29-1|TRBD1|TRBJ2-7|many
TGCAGCGTTGGAACTCGGGACAGGGCACTAGTAGAGCAGTACTTC
CSVGTRDRALVEQYF
>TRBV12-3/TRBV12-4|NA|TRBJ2-7|few
TGTGCCAGCAATTTAGGCACAAACTACGAGCAGTACTTC
CASNLGTNYEQYF
>TRBV7-2|NA|TRBJ2-4|few
TGTGCCAGCAGCTATTTCGGAGGGGGGAGGGACATTCAGTACTTC
CASSYFGGGRDIQYF
>TRBV27|TRBD1|TRBJ1-1|few
TGTGCCAGCAAAGGGGGCGATGAAGCTTTCTTT
CASKGGDEAFF
>TRBV5-1|TRBD1|TRBJ2-1|NA
TGCGCCAGCAGCTTGGACGAGACAGGGGCCTACAATGAGCAGTTCTTC
CASSLDETGAYNEQFF
>TRBV20-1|NA|TRBJ2-5|NA
TGCAGTGCTAGAGAGGGGCACAGACCCTTTTTGTACCAAGAGACCCAGTACTTC
CSAREGHRPFLYQETQYF
>TRBV7-6|TRBD1|TRBJ2-5|NA
TGTGCCAGCAGCTTAGCGGGACAGTCTATTGGGGAGACCCAGTACTTC
CASSLAGQSIGETQYF
>TRBV29-1|NA|TRBJ2-7|NA
TGCAGCGTTGATGTGTCAGGAAACTCCTACGAGCAGTACTTC
CSVDVSGNSYEQYF
>TRBV6-2/TRBV6-3|TRBD1|TRBJ2-3|few
TGTGCCAGCAGTAAGACAGGGGTGGACACAGATACGCAGTATTTT
CASSKTGVDTDTQYF
>TRBV5-1|NA|TRBJ1-1|NA
TGCGCCAGCAGCTTGGATGGCAGGGTGAACACTGAAGCTTTCTTT
CASSLDGRVNTEAFF
>TRBV6-6|TRBD2|TRBJ2-7|NA
TGTGCCAGCAGTTACTTGACTAGCGCCAACTACGAGCAGTACTTC
CASSYLTSANYEQYF
>TRBV4-2|NA|TRBJ2-1|NA
TGTGCCAGCAGCCAAGTGGGTTCGGAGTTCAATGAGCAGTTCTTC
CASSQVGSEFNEQFF
>TRBV29-1|TRBD2|TRBJ2-5|few
TGCAGCGTTGAAGGGGTACTTGGGATAACTAGCGGGAGGGCCCGAGAGACCCAGTACTTC
CSVEGVLGITSGRARETQYF
>TRBV2|TRBD2|TRBJ2-1|few
TGTGCCAGCAGTGATGTCGGGGGGGCCGGTAATGAGCAGTTCTTC
CASSDVGGAGNEQFF
>TRBV7-9|NA|TRBJ2-3|few
TGTGCCAGCAAAAGCGGAAACACAGATACGCAGTATTTT
CASKSGNTDTQYF
>TRBV6-5|NA|TRBJ2-1|few
TGTGCCAGCGGGGGACCGGGGGAGCAGTTCTTC
CASGGPGEQFF
>TRBV28|TRBD1|TRBJ2-7|NA
TGTGCCAGCCGACAAACAGGGGGCCTCGGCGAGCAGTACTTC
CASRQTGGLGEQYF
>TRBV11-2|NA|TRBJ2-3|NA
TGTGCCAGCCGAAGCCTTACAGGGCTCGCAGATACGCAGTATTTT
CASRSLTGLADTQYF
>TRBV15|NA|TRBJ2-7|few
TGTGCCACCCAACCGAGCAGGTCCACCTACGAGCAGTACTTC
CATQPSRSTYEQYF
>TRBV4-1|TRBD1|TRBJ2-7|NA
TGCGCCAGCAGCCAGAGGGGACAGGCCTACGAGCAGTACTTC
CASSQRGQAYEQYF
>TRBV6-2/TRBV6-3|TRBD2|TRBJ2-5|many
TGTGCCAGCAGTTATAGCGGGAGAGAGACCCAGTACTTC
CASSYSGRETQYF
>TRBV6-5|TRBD2|TRBJ2-5|NA
TGTGCCAGCAGTTCCAATAGCGGGAGAGGGGCGGAGACCCAGTACTTC
CASSSNSGRGAETQYF
>TRBV29-1|NA|TRBJ2-7|NA
TGCAGCGTTAGAAATTGGGCTTCCTACGAGCAGTACTTC
CSVRNWASYEQYF
>TRBV18|NA|TRBJ2-2|NA
TGTGCCAGCTCACCTTCTCGTCTTCTCGGGGCGAACACCGGGGAGCTGTTTTTT
CASSPSRLLGANTGELFF
>TRBV9|NA|TRBJ1-1|few
TGTGCCAGCAGCCCAGACTCCGGGAATATCAACACTGAAGCTTTCTTT
CASSPDSGNINTEAFF
>TRBV10-3|NA|TRBJ1-2|few
TGTGCCATCAGTGAAGGGTCGGGTTCGGATGGCTACACCTTC
CAISEGSGSDGYTF
>TRBV2|NA|TRBJ2-5|few
TGTGCCAGCAGTGAAGCGGAAATAGAAGAGACCCAGTACTTC
CASSEAEIEETQYF
>TRBV5-1|NA|TRBJ2-3|NA
TGCGCCAGCAGCTTACACAGCCCTGTCACAGATACGCAGTATTTT
CASSLHSPVTDTQYF
>TRBV28|TRBD1|TRBJ1-4|NA
TGTGCCAGCAGTTCTCGACAGGGGGCGAGTGAAAAACTGTTTTTT
CASSSRQGASEKLFF
>TRBV5-6|NA|TRBJ2-5|NA
TGTGCCAGCAGCTTTGGGGGTTCGGTAGAGACCCAGTACTTC
CASSFGGSVETQYF
>TRBV5-1|NA|TRBJ2-3|few
TGCGCCAGCAGCACCCAGTCTAGCACAGATACGCAGTATTTT
CASSTQSSTDTQYF
>TRBV28|NA|TRBJ2-5|NA
TGTGCCAGCAACCTTCGAGGGGGGGAGACCCAGTACTTC
CASNLRGGETQYF
>TRBV4-1|NA|TRBJ2-2|NA
TGCGCCAGCAGCCAAGATATAGGGCGGCGCACCGGGGAGCTGTTTTTT
CASSQDIGRRTGELFF
>TRBV7-9|NA|TRBJ2-5|few
TGTGCCAGCAGCTTTCCGAGGGGAGACCAAGAGACCCAGTACTTC
CASSFPRGDQETQYF
>TRBV7-9|NA|TRBJ2-7|few
TGTGCCAGCAGCTTTCAGAGCCGCTACGAGCAGTACTTC
CASSFQSRYEQYF
>TRBV20-1|NA|TRBJ1-1|NA
TGCAGTGCTCATCCGGGACACCAAAACACTGAAGCTTTCTTT
CSAHPGHQNTEAFF
>TRBV5-1|NA|TRBJ2-2|few
TGCGCCAGCAGCTACGGGGGTCCCGGGGAGCTGTTTTTT
CASSYGGPGELFF
>TRBV20-1|NA|TRBJ1-5|few
TGCAGTGTTTCACAGGACACTAGCAATCAGCCCCAGCATTTT
CSVSQDTSNQPQHF
>TRBV7-2|NA|TRBJ1-4|NA
TGTGCCAGCAGCCAGAGTTCCTCTAATGAAAAACTGTTTTTT
CASSQSSSNEKLFF
>TRBV27|TRBD2|TRBJ2-7|few
TGTGCCAGCAGTGGCGGACTAGCGGCCTACGAGCAGTACTTC
CASSGGLAAYEQYF
>TRBV15|NA|TRBJ2-5|few
TGTGCCACCAGCCCCGATCTGACAGGCCAAGAGACCCAGTACTTC
CATSPDLTGQETQYF
>TRBV2|NA|TRBJ1-2|NA
TGTGCCAGCAGTGGGACAGAGCTACTCTATGGCTACACCTTC
CASSGTELLYGYTF
>TRBV12-5|TRBD2|TRBJ2-5|few
TGTGCTAGTGGCCCCACGCTAGCGGGGGGGCAGGAGACCCAGTACTTC
CASGPTLAGGQETQYF
>TRBV3-1|NA|TRBJ2-2|few
TGTGCCAGCAGCCCCCCGAAGTCACGGAGCACCGGGGAGCTGTTTTTT
CASSPPKSRSTGELFF
>TRBV7-2|TRBD2|TRBJ2-4|few
TGTGCCAGCAGCTTGGGACCCAACTTAGCGGGGACCTCCAAAAACATTCAGTACTTC
CASSLGPNLAGTSKNIQYF
>TRBV12-3/TRBV12-4|NA|TRBJ2-5|NA
TGTGCCAGCAGTTTAGCGCTAGGGAGCGGGCCTTACCTAGAGACCCGGTACTTC
CASSLALGSGPYLETRYF
>TRBV23-1|NA|TRBJ1-5|few
TGCGCCAGCAGTCATTGCCTTTCGGGAGCCGGCAATCAGCCCCAGCATTTT
CASSHCLSGAGNQPQHF
>TRBV12-3/TRBV12-4|TRBD1|TRBJ1-1|NA
TGTGCCAGCAGCTCACAGGGGAGGCACACTGAAGCTTTCTTT
CASSSQGRHTEAFF
>TRBV29-1|TRBD1|TRBJ2-3|few
TGCAGCGTCTCGGGACAGGGAGGGGATACGCAGTACTTT
CSVSGQGGDTQYF
>TRBV2|NA|TRBJ1-1|once
TGTGCCAGCAGTGACCTACCCGATCCCGAAAGGGTGAACACTGAAGCTTTCTTT
CASSDLPDPERVNTEAFF
>TRBV20-1|TRBD2|TRBJ2-3|NA
TGCAGTGCTAGTCTCCGAGCGGGGGGGCCCCCAGATACGCAGTATTTT
CSASLRAGGPPDTQYF
>TRBV6-6|NA|TRBJ1-1|NA
TGTGCCAGCAGCCAGGGGTGGAGCACTGAAGCTTTCTTT
CASSQGWSTEAFF
>TRBV29-1|NA|TRBJ2-7|NA
TGCAGCGTTGTTCTGAAATCCTACGAGCAGTACTTC
CSVVLKSYEQYF